These 7 T cell receptor beta chains came from one sample sequenced in a study of T-cell reconstitution after alpha-beta-depleted transplantation in children. Library preparation (for TCRbeta) was performed with unique molecular identifiers. TCRdb redid the calling of the PCR reads with MiXCR, one entry per CDR3 protein. The table shows a few hundred thousand distinct CDR3 sequences, with under 15% occurring only once. Sequenced material: PBMCs from the stem cell graft donor, taken from the stem cell graft. Receptors originate from a human donor who donated a stem cell graft to a child with combined immunodeficiency.

The chain is built from TRBV2 and TRBJ2-5, with TRBD1 identical over 8 bases. This CDR3 has 14 amino acids. The V and J ends lost 3 bases and 2 bases, in that order; junction bases with no gene match: 2. Germline assignment: CDR1 SNHLY and CDR2 FYNNEI. Here the CDR3 reads CASSEYRGQETQYF. CDR3 bases: TGTGCCAGCAGTGAGTACAGGGGGCAAGAGACCCAGTACTTC.

This clonotype turned up a few times. This chain uses TRBV7-6 with TRBJ1-1, with 11 bases fitting TRBD1. Germline lookup yields CDR1 SGHVS and CDR2 FNYEAQ. The CDR3 contains 13 residues. V was clipped by 5 bases and J by 7 bases; unmatched bases: 3. The DNA for the CDR3 is TGTGCCAGCAGCCCGGACAGGGGGCGTGAAGCTTTCTTT. Translated: CASSPDRGREAFF. Variable domain in full (rest from reference TRBV7-6 and TRBJ1-1): GAGVSQSPRYKVTKRGQDVALRCDPISGHVSLYWYRQALGQGPEFLTYFNYEAQQDKSGLPNDRFSAERPEGSISTLTIQRTEQRDSAMYRCASSPDRGREAFFGQGTRLTVV.

The genes are TRBV12-3 or TRBV12-4 and TRBJ2-5; possible D gene TRBD2, 5 bases. Trimming pared 5 bases from V and 5 bases from J, leaving 21 bases between. The CDR3 loop spans 16 amino acids. CDR3 in amino acids: CASSLGRTPDRETQYF. The CDR3 nucleotides are TGTGCCAGCAGTCTCGGACGGACTCCTGATCGGGAGACCCAGTACTTC.

This sequence joins TRBV3-1 and TRBJ2-7; 10 bases are a match to TRBD2. V shed 5 bases, J shed 5 bases, and the junction held 12 bases outside the gene matches. The CDR3 is 16 residues long. Germline V gene data show CDR1 as LGHDT and CDR2 as YNNKEL (reference sequence). CDR3 bases: TGTGCCAGCAGCGACAAATCGAGCGGGAGGGCCCACGAGCAGTACTTC. This translates into CASSDKSSGRAHEQYF.

This clonotype was seen at least ten times. This chain connects TRBV5-1 to TRBJ2-1; maybe TRBD2 (6 bases). Germline V gene data show CDR1 as SGHRS and CDR2 as YFSETQ. Trimming removed 0 bases from V and 6 bases from J, with 16 bases in between. The length of the CDR3 is 16 residues. This chain's CDR3 is CASSLAGTVSANEQFF. CDR3 coding DNA: TGCGCCAGCAGCTTGGCGGGGACTGTCTCAGCCAATGAGCAGTTCTTC.

This sequence joins TRBV6-5 and TRBJ2-5; 9 positions match TRBD1. J was trimmed by 4 bases and V by 2 bases; bases with no gene match: 14. The CDR3 length is 18 residues. Germline loops: CDR1 MNHEY, CDR2 SVGAGI. The CDR3 spells CASSYRTGAGLGGETQYF. CDR3 nucleotide sequence: TGTGCCAGCAGTTACAGGACAGGGGCTGGGTTGGGGGGAGAGACCCAGTACTTC.

This clonotype came up a few times. The chain uses TRBV7-9 and TRBJ2-7; 7 nucleotides align to TRBD1. CDR1 and CDR2 from the germline V gene are SEHNR and FQNEAQ (reference sequence). This CDR3 is built from 17 residues. With 0 bases clipped from V and 0 bases from J, the junction kept 8 bases outside the gene matches. The CDR3: CASSLASGTANSYEQYF. In DNA form, the CDR3 reads TGTGCCAGCAGCTTAGCCTCTGGGACAGCCAACTCCTACGAGCAGTACTTC.